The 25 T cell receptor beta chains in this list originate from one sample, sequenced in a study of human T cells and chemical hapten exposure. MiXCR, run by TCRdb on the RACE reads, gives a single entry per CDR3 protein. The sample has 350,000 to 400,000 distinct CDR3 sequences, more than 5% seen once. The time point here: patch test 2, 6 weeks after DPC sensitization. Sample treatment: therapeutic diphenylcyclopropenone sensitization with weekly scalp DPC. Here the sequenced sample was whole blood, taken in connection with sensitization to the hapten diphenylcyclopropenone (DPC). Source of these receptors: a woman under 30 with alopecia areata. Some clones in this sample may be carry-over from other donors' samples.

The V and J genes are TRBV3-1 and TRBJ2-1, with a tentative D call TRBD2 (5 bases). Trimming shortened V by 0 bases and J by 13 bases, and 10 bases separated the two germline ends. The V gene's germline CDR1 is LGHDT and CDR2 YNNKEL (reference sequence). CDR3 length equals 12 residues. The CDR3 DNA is TGTGCCAGCAGCCAAGAGAGGGTTGTTCAGTTCTTC. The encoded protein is CASSQERVVQFF.

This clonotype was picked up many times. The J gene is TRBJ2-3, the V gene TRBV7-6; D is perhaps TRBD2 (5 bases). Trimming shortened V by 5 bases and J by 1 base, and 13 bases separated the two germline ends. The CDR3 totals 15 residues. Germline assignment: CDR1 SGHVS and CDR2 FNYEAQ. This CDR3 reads CASSPGGWGTDTQYF. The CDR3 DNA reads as TGTGCCAGCAGCCCCGGAGGATGGGGCACAGATACGCAGTATTTT.

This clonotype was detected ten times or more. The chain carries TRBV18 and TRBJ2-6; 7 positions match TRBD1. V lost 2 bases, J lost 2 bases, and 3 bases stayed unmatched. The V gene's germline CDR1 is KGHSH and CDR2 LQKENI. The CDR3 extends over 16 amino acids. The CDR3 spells CASSPYDRAGANVLTF. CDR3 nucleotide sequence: TGTGCCAGCTCACCATATGACAGGGCTGGGGCCAACGTCCTGACTTTC. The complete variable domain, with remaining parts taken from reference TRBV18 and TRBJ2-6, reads NAGVMQNPRHLVRRRGQEARLRCSPMKGHSHVYWYRQLPEEGLKFMVYLQKENIIDESGMPKERFSAEFPKEGPSILRIQQVVRGDSAAYFCASSPYDRAGANVLTFGAGSRLTVL.

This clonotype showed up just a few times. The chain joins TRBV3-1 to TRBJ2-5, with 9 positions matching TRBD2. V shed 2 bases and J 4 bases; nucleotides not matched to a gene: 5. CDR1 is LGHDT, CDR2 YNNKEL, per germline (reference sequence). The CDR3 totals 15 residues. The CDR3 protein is CASSQLRGGGETQYF. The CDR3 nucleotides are TGTGCCAGCAGCCAATTGCGGGGGGGAGGAGAGACCCAGTACTTC.

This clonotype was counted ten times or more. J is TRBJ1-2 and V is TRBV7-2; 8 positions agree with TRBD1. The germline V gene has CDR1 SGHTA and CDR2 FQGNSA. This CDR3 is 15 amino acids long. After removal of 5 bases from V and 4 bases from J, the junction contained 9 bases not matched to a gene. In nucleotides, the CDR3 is TGTGCCAGCAGCATGGGACAGGTGCTTAGCTATGGCTACACCTTC. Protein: CASSMGQVLSYGYTF. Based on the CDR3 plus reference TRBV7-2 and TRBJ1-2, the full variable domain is GAGVSQSPSNKVTEKGKDVELRCDPISGHTALYWYRQSLGQGLEFLIYFQGNSAPDKSGLPSDRFSAERTGGSVSTLTIQRTQQEDSAVYLCASSMGQVLSYGYTFGSGTRLTVV.

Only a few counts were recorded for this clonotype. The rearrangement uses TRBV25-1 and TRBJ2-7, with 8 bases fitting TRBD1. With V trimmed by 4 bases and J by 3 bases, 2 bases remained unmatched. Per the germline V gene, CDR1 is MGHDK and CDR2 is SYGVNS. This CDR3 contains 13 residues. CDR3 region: CASSGQGNYEQYF. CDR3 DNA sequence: TGTGCCAGCAGTGGACAGGGGAACTACGAGCAGTACTTC.

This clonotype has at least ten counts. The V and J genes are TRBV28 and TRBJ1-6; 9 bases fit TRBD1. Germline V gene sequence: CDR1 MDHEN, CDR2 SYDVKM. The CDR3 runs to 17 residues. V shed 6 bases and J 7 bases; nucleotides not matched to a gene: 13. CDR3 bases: TGTGCCAGCAGCCGATCACCGGGACAGGGTTTCAATTCACCCCTCCACTTT. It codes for CASSRSPGQGFNSPLHF.

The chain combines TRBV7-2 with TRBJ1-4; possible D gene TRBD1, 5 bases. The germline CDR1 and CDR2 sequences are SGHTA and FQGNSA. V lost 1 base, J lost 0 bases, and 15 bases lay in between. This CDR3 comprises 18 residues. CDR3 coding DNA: TGTGCCAGCAGCTTAGGGGGAGGGGTAGTGGCAACTAATGAAAAACTGTTTTTT. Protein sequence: CASSLGGGVVATNEKLFF.

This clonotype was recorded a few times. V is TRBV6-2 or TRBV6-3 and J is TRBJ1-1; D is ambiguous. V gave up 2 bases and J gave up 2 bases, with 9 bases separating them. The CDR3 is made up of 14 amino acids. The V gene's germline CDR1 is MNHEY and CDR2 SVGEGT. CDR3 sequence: CASSYGRINTEAFF. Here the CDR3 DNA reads TGTGCCAGCAGTTACGGCAGGATTAACACTGAAGCTTTCTTT.

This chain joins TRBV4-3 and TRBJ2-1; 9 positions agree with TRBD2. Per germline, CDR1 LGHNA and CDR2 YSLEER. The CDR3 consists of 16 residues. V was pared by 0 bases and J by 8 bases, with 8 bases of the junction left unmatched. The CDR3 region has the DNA TGCGCCAGCAGCCAAGACCGGTGGCGGGGGGGCGATGAGCAGTTCTTC. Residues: CASSQDRWRGGDEQFF.

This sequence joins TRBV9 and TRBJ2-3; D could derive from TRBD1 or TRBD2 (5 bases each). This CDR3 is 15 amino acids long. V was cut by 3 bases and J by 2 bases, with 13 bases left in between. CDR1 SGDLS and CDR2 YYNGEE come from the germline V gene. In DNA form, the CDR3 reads TGTGCCAGCAGCGCGGGACGTCTCATCACAGATACGCAGTATTTT. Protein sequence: CASSAGRLITDTQYF.

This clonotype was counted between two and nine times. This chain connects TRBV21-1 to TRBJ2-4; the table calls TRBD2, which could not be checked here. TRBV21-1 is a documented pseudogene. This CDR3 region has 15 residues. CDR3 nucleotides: TGTGCCACCTCCTCGGACCCTTCGGGCAAAAACATTCAGTACTTC. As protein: CATSSDPSGKNIQYF.

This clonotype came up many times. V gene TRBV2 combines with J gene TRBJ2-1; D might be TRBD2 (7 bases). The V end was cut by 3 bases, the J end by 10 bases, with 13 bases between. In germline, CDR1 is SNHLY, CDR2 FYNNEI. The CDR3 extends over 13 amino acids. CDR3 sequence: CASSEVGGAEQFF. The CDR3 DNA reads TGTGCCAGCAGTGAGGTGGGGGGGGCAGAGCAGTTCTTC.

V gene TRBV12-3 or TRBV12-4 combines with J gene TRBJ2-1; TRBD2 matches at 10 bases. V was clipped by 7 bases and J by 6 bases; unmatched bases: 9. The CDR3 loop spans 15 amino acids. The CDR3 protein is CASIQTSGVPNEQFF. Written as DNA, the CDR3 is TGTGCCAGCATTCAAACTAGCGGGGTACCCAATGAGCAGTTCTTC.

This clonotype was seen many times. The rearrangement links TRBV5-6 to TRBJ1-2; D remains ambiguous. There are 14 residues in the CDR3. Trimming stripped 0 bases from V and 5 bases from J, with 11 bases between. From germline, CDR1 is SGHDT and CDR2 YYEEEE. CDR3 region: CASSLEIAAYGYTF. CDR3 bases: TGTGCCAGCAGCTTGGAAATTGCCGCTTATGGCTACACCTTC.

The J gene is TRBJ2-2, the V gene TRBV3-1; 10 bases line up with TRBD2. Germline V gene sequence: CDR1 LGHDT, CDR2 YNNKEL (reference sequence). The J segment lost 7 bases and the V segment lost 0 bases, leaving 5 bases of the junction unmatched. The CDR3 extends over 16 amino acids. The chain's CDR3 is CASSQELGTSDGELFF. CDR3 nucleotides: TGTGCCAGCAGCCAAGAATTAGGGACTAGCGACGGGGAGCTGTTTTTT.

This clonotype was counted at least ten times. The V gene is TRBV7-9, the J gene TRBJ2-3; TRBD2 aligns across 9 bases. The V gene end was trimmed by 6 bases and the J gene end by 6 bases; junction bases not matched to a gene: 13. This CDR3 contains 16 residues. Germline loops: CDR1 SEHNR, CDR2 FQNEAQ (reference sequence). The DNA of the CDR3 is TGTGCCAGCAGTCCACCGGGACTAGCCCTAGGTGATACGCAGTATTTT. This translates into CASSPPGLALGDTQYF.

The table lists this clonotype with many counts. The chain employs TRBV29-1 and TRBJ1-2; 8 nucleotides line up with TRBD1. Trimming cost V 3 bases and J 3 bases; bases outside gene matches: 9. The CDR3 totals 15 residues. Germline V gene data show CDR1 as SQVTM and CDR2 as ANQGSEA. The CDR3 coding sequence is TGCAGCGTTGACCTCTCACAGGGGGAAGACTATGGCTACACCTTC. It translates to CSVDLSQGEDYGYTF.

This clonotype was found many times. Here the CDR3 reads CSATSLSFTDTQYF. In DNA, the CDR3 is TGCAGTGCGACCTCTCTCAGTTTCACAGATACGCAGTATTTT. The V and J genes are TRBV20-1 and TRBJ2-3; D is unresolved. Trimming took off 6 bases at V and 2 bases at J, with 15 bases between the two ends. Germline CDR1 DFQATT, CDR2 SNEGSKA (reference sequence). The CDR3 is 14 residues long.

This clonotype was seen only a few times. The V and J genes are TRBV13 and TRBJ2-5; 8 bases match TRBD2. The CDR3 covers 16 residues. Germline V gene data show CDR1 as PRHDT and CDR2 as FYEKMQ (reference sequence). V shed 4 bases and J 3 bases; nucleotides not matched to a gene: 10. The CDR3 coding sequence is TGTGCCAGCAGCTCCCGCTTAGCGGGGATTGAAGAGACCCAGTACTTC. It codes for CASSSRLAGIEETQYF. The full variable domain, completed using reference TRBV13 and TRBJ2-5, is AAGVIQSPRHLIKEKRETATLKCYPIPRHDTVYWYQQGPGQDPQFLISFYEKMQSDKGSIPDRFSAQQFSDYHSELNMSSLELGDSALYFCASSSRLAGIEETQYFGPGTRLLVL.

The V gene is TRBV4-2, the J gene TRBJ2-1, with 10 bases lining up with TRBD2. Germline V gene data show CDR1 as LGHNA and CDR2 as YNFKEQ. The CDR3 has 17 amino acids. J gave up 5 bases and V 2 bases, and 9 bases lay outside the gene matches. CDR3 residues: CASSQQVVAGGNNEQFF. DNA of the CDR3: TGTGCCAGCAGCCAACAAGTGGTAGCGGGGGGCAACAATGAGCAGTTCTTC.

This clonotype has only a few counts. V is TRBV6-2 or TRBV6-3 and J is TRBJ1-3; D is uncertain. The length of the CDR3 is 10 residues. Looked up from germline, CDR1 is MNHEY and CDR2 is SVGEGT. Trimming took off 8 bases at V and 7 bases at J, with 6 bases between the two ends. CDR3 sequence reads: CASFGNTIYF. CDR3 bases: TGTGCCAGCTTTGGGAACACCATATATTTT.

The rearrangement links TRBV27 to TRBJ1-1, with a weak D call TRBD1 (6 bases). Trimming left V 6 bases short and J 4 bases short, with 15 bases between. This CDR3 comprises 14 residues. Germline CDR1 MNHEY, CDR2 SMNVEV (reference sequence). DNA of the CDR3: TGTGCCAGCAGCCGGGACATCTGGTTCACTGAAGCTTTCTTT. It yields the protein CASSRDIWFTEAFF.

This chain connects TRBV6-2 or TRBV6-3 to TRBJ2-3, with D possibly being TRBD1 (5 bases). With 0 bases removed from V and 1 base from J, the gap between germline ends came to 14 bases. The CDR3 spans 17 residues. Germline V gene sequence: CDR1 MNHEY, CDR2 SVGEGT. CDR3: CASSYSKGAPGTDTQYF. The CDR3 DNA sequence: TGTGCCAGCAGTTACTCGAAAGGGGCCCCTGGCACAGATACGCAGTATTTT.

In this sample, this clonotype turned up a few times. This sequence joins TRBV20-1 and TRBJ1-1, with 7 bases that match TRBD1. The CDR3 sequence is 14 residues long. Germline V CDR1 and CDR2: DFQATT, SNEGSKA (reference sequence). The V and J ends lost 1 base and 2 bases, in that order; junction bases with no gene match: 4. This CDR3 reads CSARARQGNTEAFF. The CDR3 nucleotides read TGCAGTGCTAGAGCCAGACAGGGAAACACTGAAGCTTTCTTT.